The present TCR beta chain was sequenced within a study of T-cell memory formation after mild COVID-19. Study-level results: For second-wave clones that peaked at day 37, SARS-CoV-2 specificity went unverified. While clones contracting from day 15 to 85 were balanced between CD4 and CD8, later expanders leaned CD4+. Memory sampled before infection contained some responding clones, suggesting cross-reactive memory joined.

One entry per CDR3 protein, called by TCRdb with MiXCR from the 5' RACE reads. The data show 120,000 or so distinct CDR3 sequences, about a sixth seen once. This clonotype showed up just a few times. Its antigen remains unidentified. V was clipped by 0 bases and J by 5 bases, with 13 bases between them. The germline gives CDR1 MGHRA, CDR2 YSYEKL. CDR3 length equals 15 residues. The receptor was isolated from a man aged 18 to 30 who had mild COVID-19 (a few samples of this study predate the infection). Cell type and time point are not known. Sequencing was performed on PBMCs or a T cell subset sorted from them (not recorded which). J is TRBJ2-5 and V is TRBV4-1; no clear D gene. Written as DNA, the CDR3 is TGCGCCAGCAGCCAAGATATCGTGTCCGGGGAGACCCAGTACTTC. It translates to CASSQDIVSGETQYF.